The rows below give T cell receptor beta chains drawn from one sample of a study of blood T cell repertoires in COVID-19. Sequenced by immunoSEQ multiplex PCR; TCRdb stores in-frame clones only, minus some. The table has around 250,000 clones, about 83% seen once. Source material: peripheral blood. The receptors shown here come from a man older than 75 with acute or convalescent COVID-19. Both conserved end residues are part of each CDR3. Fields, in order: J gene, D gene, clone size, V gene, CDR3 length, CDR3 DNA, CDR3 protein. The D gene is left open where the match is weak. Only part of the rows carry a size: once, few, many, or a class if the clone is expanded.

J gene: TRBJ2-7; D gene: TRBD2; clone size: -; V gene: TRBV9; CDR3 length: 14; CDR3 DNA: TGTGCCAGCAGCGTCAGGGAGGGCTCCTACGAGCAGTACTTC; CDR3 protein: CASSVREGSYEQYF
J gene: TRBJ2-3; D gene: -; clone size: -; V gene: TRBV7-2; CDR3 length: 17; CDR3 DNA: TGTGCCAGCAGCTTAGCGGGCAGTAGCGGAAGCACAGATACGCAGTATTTT; CDR3 protein: CASSLAGSSGSTDTQYF
J gene: TRBJ2-6; D gene: -; clone size: once; V gene: TRBV15; CDR3 length: 13; CDR3 DNA: TGTGCCACCAGCAGAGATACGGCCAGGGTCCTGACTTTC; CDR3 protein: CATSRDTARVLTF
J gene: TRBJ1-5; D gene: TRBD1; clone size: -; V gene: TRBV6-5; CDR3 length: 14; CDR3 DNA: TGTGCCAGCAGAAGGACAGGGGACAATCAGCCCCAGCATTTT; CDR3 protein: CASRRTGDNQPQHF
J gene: TRBJ1-1; D gene: -; clone size: -; V gene: TRBV3-1/TRBV3-2; CDR3 length: 13; CDR3 DNA: TGTGCCAGCAGCCAGCTGGACAGCACTGAAGCTTTCTTT; CDR3 protein: CASSQLDSTEAFF
J gene: TRBJ2-7; D gene: -; clone size: -; V gene: TRBV7-2; CDR3 length: 16; CDR3 DNA: TGTGCCAGCAGCTTACCCTCTGGACAGAACTCCTACGAGCAGTACTTC; CDR3 protein: CASSLPSGQNSYEQYF
J gene: TRBJ2-5; D gene: TRBD2; clone size: -; V gene: TRBV3-1/TRBV3-2; CDR3 length: 16; CDR3 DNA: TGTGCCAGCAGCCAAGTGCCTAGCGGGACCCAAGAGACCCAGTACTTC; CDR3 protein: CASSQVPSGTQETQYF
J gene: TRBJ2-2; D gene: -; clone size: -; V gene: TRBV9; CDR3 length: 15; CDR3 DNA: TGTGCCAGCAGCGCGACGCCCCTACTAACCGGGGAGCTGTTTTTT; CDR3 protein: CASSATPLLTGELFF
J gene: TRBJ2-7; D gene: TRBD1; clone size: -; V gene: TRBV5-4; CDR3 length: 14; CDR3 DNA: TGTGCCAGCAGCTTGGACAGGGGGCGCCACGAGCAGTACTTC; CDR3 protein: CASSLDRGRHEQYF
J gene: TRBJ1-2; D gene: -; clone size: -; V gene: TRBV5-1; CDR3 length: 14; CDR3 DNA: TGCGCCAGCAGCTTGGTCGGCAGGGAAAACGGCTACACCTTC; CDR3 protein: CASSLVGRENGYTF
J gene: TRBJ1-5; D gene: -; clone size: -; V gene: TRBV30; CDR3 length: 13; CDR3 DNA: TGTGCCTGGAGTAGTGAGAGGCGACAGCCCCAGCATTTT; CDR3 protein: CAWSSERRQPQHF
J gene: TRBJ2-1; D gene: -; clone size: -; V gene: TRBV27; CDR3 length: 14; CDR3 DNA: TGTGCCAGCAGTTTGCGGGGGCAATACAATGAGCAGTTCTTC; CDR3 protein: CASSLRGQYNEQFF
J gene: TRBJ1-2; D gene: -; clone size: -; V gene: TRBV28; CDR3 length: 12; CDR3 DNA: TGTGCCAGCTGGTACTCAGGCGATGGCTACACCTTC; CDR3 protein: CASWYSGDGYTF
J gene: TRBJ2-1; D gene: -; clone size: -; V gene: TRBV11-3; CDR3 length: 13; CDR3 DNA: TGTGCCAGCAGGGGGGGACCATACAATGAGCAGTTCTTC; CDR3 protein: CASRGGPYNEQFF
J gene: TRBJ2-5; D gene: TRBD1; clone size: -; V gene: TRBV28; CDR3 length: 15; CDR3 DNA: TGTGCCAGCAGCCCCATCGGGACAGTCCAAGAGACCCAGTACTTC; CDR3 protein: CASSPIGTVQETQYF
J gene: TRBJ2-7; D gene: TRBD1; clone size: -; V gene: TRBV5-1; CDR3 length: 13; CDR3 DNA: TGCGCCAGCAGCTCGGGACAGGGTAACGAGCAGTACTTC; CDR3 protein: CASSSGQGNEQYF
J gene: TRBJ1-6; D gene: -; clone size: -; V gene: TRBV28; CDR3 length: 15; CDR3 DNA: TGTGCCAGCAGTTTATGGACAGGTAGGGGTTCACCCCTCCACTTT; CDR3 protein: CASSLWTGRGSPLHF
J gene: TRBJ2-3; D gene: TRBD2; clone size: -; V gene: TRBV5-4; CDR3 length: 16; CDR3 DNA: TGTGCCAGCAGCTTGGTAGGGTTAGCGGGGGCTGATACGCAGTATTTT; CDR3 protein: CASSLVGLAGADTQYF
J gene: TRBJ2-2; D gene: -; clone size: -; V gene: TRBV29-1; CDR3 length: 10; CDR3 DNA: TGCAGCGTCCTCACCGGGGAGCTGTTTTTT; CDR3 protein: CSVLTGELFF
J gene: TRBJ2-1; D gene: TRBD1; clone size: once; V gene: TRBV19; CDR3 length: 14; CDR3 DNA: TGTGCCAGTACCGAGACAGGGTATGTCGATGAGCAGTTCTTC; CDR3 protein: CASTETGYVDEQFF
J gene: TRBJ2-1; D gene: TRBD2; clone size: once; V gene: TRBV24-1; CDR3 length: 16; CDR3 DNA: TGTGCCACCAGTGGGACTAGCGGGACCTGGGACAATGAGCAGTTCTTC; CDR3 protein: CATSGTSGTWDNEQFF
J gene: TRBJ1-5; D gene: -; clone size: -; V gene: TRBV28; CDR3 length: 13; CDR3 DNA: TGTGCCAGCAGTTTCGCAGGGCGCCAGCCCCAGCATTTT; CDR3 protein: CASSFAGRQPQHF
J gene: TRBJ2-1; D gene: -; clone size: -; V gene: TRBV24-1; CDR3 length: 16; CDR3 DNA: TGTGCCACCAGTGATCCCCGGGGGAGAGGGTACAATGAGCAGTTCTTC; CDR3 protein: CATSDPRGRGYNEQFF
J gene: TRBJ2-2; D gene: TRBD1; clone size: -; V gene: TRBV2; CDR3 length: 15; CDR3 DNA: TGTGCCAGCAGTTTTGAGACAGGGGGCACCGGGGAGCTGTTTTTT; CDR3 protein: CASSFETGGTGELFF
J gene: TRBJ1-6; D gene: -; clone size: -; V gene: TRBV20-1; CDR3 length: 16; CDR3 DNA: TGCAGTGCTAGTGTTGGGGGCATCCTATCAAATTCACCCCTCCACTTT; CDR3 protein: CSASVGGILSNSPLHF
J gene: TRBJ2-7; D gene: -; clone size: -; V gene: TRBV10-3; CDR3 length: 14; CDR3 DNA: TGTGCCATCAGCCCCAGGGGTATTGACAACGAGCAGTACTTC; CDR3 protein: CAISPRGIDNEQYF
J gene: TRBJ2-3; D gene: -; clone size: -; V gene: TRBV6-5; CDR3 length: 15; CDR3 DNA: TGTGCCAGCAGTACAGGGTTGAGTCCGGCAGATACGCAGTATTTT; CDR3 protein: CASSTGLSPADTQYF
J gene: TRBJ1-1; D gene: -; clone size: few; V gene: TRBV28; CDR3 length: 12; CDR3 DNA: TGTGCCAGCAGTTTACCCAGACAGGAAGCTTTCTTT; CDR3 protein: CASSLPRQEAFF
J gene: TRBJ1-2; D gene: -; clone size: -; V gene: TRBV28; CDR3 length: 13; CDR3 DNA: TGTGCCAGCAGTTTCTCAGGGGACTATGGCTACACCTTC; CDR3 protein: CASSFSGDYGYTF
J gene: TRBJ2-1; D gene: -; clone size: once; V gene: TRBV29-1; CDR3 length: 13; CDR3 DNA: TGCAGCGTTGGTAGAGGGAGTTCCAATGAGCAGTTCTTC; CDR3 protein: CSVGRGSSNEQFF
J gene: TRBJ2-2; D gene: TRBD1; clone size: -; V gene: TRBV5-1; CDR3 length: 15; CDR3 DNA: TGCGCCAGCAGCTCCACTGAACAGGGGACCGGGGAGCTGTTTTTT; CDR3 protein: CASSSTEQGTGELFF
J gene: TRBJ2-5; D gene: -; clone size: -; V gene: TRBV11-2; CDR3 length: 17; CDR3 DNA: TGTGCCAGCAGCTCCACTACTTTGACCAACCGGCCAGAGACCCAGTACTTC; CDR3 protein: CASSSTTLTNRPETQYF
J gene: TRBJ2-7; D gene: TRBD1; clone size: -; V gene: TRBV7-2; CDR3 length: 13; CDR3 DNA: TGTGCCAGCAGCCGACAGGGGGCGTCCGAGCAGTACTTC; CDR3 protein: CASSRQGASEQYF
J gene: TRBJ2-5; D gene: -; clone size: -; V gene: TRBV29-1; CDR3 length: 14; CDR3 DNA: TGCAGCGTTGTTGGTGGGCAGGGGATACAGACCCAGTACTTC; CDR3 protein: CSVVGGQGIQTQYF
J gene: TRBJ2-5; D gene: TRBD2; clone size: -; V gene: TRBV5-4; CDR3 length: 15; CDR3 DNA: TGTGCCAGCAGCCCCGAGCGGGGGGGTTTGGAGACCCAGTACTTC; CDR3 protein: CASSPERGGLETQYF
J gene: TRBJ1-4; D gene: TRBD1; clone size: -; V gene: TRBV7-2; CDR3 length: 16; CDR3 DNA: TGTGCCAGCAGCTTAGTCTTCGGACAGGGAAATGAAAAACTGTTTTTT; CDR3 protein: CASSLVFGQGNEKLFF
J gene: TRBJ2-7; D gene: -; clone size: -; V gene: TRBV5-1; CDR3 length: 13; CDR3 DNA: TGCGCCAGCAGCTTGGATACTCCCTACGAGCAGTACTTC; CDR3 protein: CASSLDTPYEQYF
J gene: TRBJ2-6; D gene: -; clone size: -; V gene: TRBV21-1; CDR3 length: 18; CDR3 DNA: TGTGCCAGCCTGGAAACAGGGGAAAGTTGCTCTGGGGCCAACGTCCTGACTTTC; CDR3 protein: CASLETGESCSGANVLTF
J gene: TRBJ1-1; D gene: -; clone size: -; V gene: TRBV19; CDR3 length: 12; CDR3 DNA: TGTGCCAGCAGTCCAGGGTGGGGAGAAGCTTTCTTT; CDR3 protein: CASSPGWGEAFF
J gene: TRBJ2-7; D gene: TRBD1; clone size: -; V gene: TRBV18; CDR3 length: 14; CDR3 DNA: TGTGCCAGCTCCCCCGGGACAGGGGGCAGGGAGCAGTACTTC; CDR3 protein: CASSPGTGGREQYF
J gene: TRBJ2-2; D gene: TRBD2; clone size: few; V gene: TRBV5-7; CDR3 length: 18; CDR3 DNA: TGTGCCAGCAGCGGGCCGGGACTAGCGGGGGGTCATATGAGGTGGCTGTTTTTT; CDR3 protein: CASSGPGLAGGHMRWLFF
J gene: TRBJ1-5; D gene: -; clone size: -; V gene: TRBV4-2; CDR3 length: 18; CDR3 DNA: TGTGCCAGCAGCCAAGCTTATCCTTTTGGGGCTCGCAATCAGCCCCAGCATTTT; CDR3 protein: CASSQAYPFGARNQPQHF
J gene: TRBJ1-5; D gene: TRBD1; clone size: -; V gene: TRBV5-1; CDR3 length: 14; CDR3 DNA: TGCGCCAGCAGCTTCGCAGGGGGCGATCAGCCCCAGCATTTT; CDR3 protein: CASSFAGGDQPQHF
J gene: TRBJ2-5; D gene: TRBD2; clone size: -; V gene: TRBV11-2; CDR3 length: 16; CDR3 DNA: TGTGCCAGCAGCTCAAGTGCGAGCGGGGGGCAAGAGACCCAGTACTTC; CDR3 protein: CASSSSASGGQETQYF
J gene: TRBJ2-1; D gene: TRBD1; clone size: once; V gene: TRBV7-6; CDR3 length: 12; CDR3 DNA: TGTGCCAGCAGCCCCACAGGGGGTGAGCAGTTCTTC; CDR3 protein: CASSPTGGEQFF
J gene: TRBJ2-2; D gene: TRBD1; clone size: -; V gene: TRBV19; CDR3 length: 15; CDR3 DNA: TGTGCCAGTAGTATTATCGGGACAGTTGCCGGGGAGCTGTTTTTT; CDR3 protein: CASSIIGTVAGELFF
J gene: TRBJ1-1; D gene: -; clone size: -; V gene: TRBV6-5; CDR3 length: 12; CDR3 DNA: TGTGCCAGCAGGACAGCGAACACTGAAGCTTTCTTT; CDR3 protein: CASRTANTEAFF
J gene: TRBJ2-1; D gene: TRBD2; clone size: -; V gene: TRBV9; CDR3 length: 16; CDR3 DNA: TGTGCCAGCAGCTTCTCTAGCGGGGGCAGCTCCAATGAGCAGTTCTTC; CDR3 protein: CASSFSSGGSSNEQFF
J gene: TRBJ1-3; D gene: -; clone size: few; V gene: TRBV3-1/TRBV3-2; CDR3 length: 14; CDR3 DNA: TGTGCCAGCAGCCAACAGGGGCTCGGAAACACCATATATTTT; CDR3 protein: CASSQQGLGNTIYF
J gene: TRBJ2-7; D gene: -; clone size: -; V gene: TRBV10-3; CDR3 length: 14; CDR3 DNA: TGTGCCATCAGTGCCCAGGGGAAAACCTACGAGCAGTACTTC; CDR3 protein: CAISAQGKTYEQYF
J gene: TRBJ2-2; D gene: -; clone size: -; V gene: TRBV11-3; CDR3 length: 14; CDR3 DNA: TGTGCCAGCAGCTTAACGGGGGAAGGGGGGGAGCTGTTTTTT; CDR3 protein: CASSLTGEGGELFF
J gene: TRBJ2-2; D gene: -; clone size: -; V gene: TRBV5-6; CDR3 length: 15; CDR3 DNA: TGTGCCAGCAGCTTTGGGCAGGGGTACACCGGGGAGCTGTTTTTT; CDR3 protein: CASSFGQGYTGELFF
J gene: TRBJ2-2; D gene: -; clone size: -; V gene: TRBV19; CDR3 length: 13; CDR3 DNA: TGTGCCAGTAGGTCCCAGGACACCGGGGAGCTGTTTTTT; CDR3 protein: CASRSQDTGELFF
J gene: TRBJ2-7; D gene: TRBD1; clone size: -; V gene: TRBV19; CDR3 length: 14; CDR3 DNA: TGTGCCAGTAGTGGGGACAGGGGGCGTCGAGAGCAGTACTTC; CDR3 protein: CASSGDRGRREQYF
J gene: TRBJ1-1; D gene: -; clone size: -; V gene: TRBV5-1; CDR3 length: 15; CDR3 DNA: TGCGCCAGCAGCTTGGCCGGCGGGCAGAACACTGAAGCTTTCTTT; CDR3 protein: CASSLAGGQNTEAFF
J gene: TRBJ2-5; D gene: -; clone size: -; V gene: TRBV3-1/TRBV3-2; CDR3 length: 15; CDR3 DNA: TGTGCCAGCAGCCAAAGACAGAGTGTCTGGGAGACCCAGTACTTC; CDR3 protein: CASSQRQSVWETQYF
J gene: TRBJ1-3; D gene: -; clone size: once; V gene: TRBV7-3; CDR3 length: 18; CDR3 DNA: TGTGCCAGCAGCTCGGAACAGGTCAGATTTAGCTCTGGAAACACCATATATTTT; CDR3 protein: CASSSEQVRFSSGNTIYF
J gene: TRBJ2-7; D gene: TRBD1; clone size: -; V gene: TRBV5-1; CDR3 length: 15; CDR3 DNA: TGCGCCAGCAGCGGTCGGGACAGTGCTTCCTACGAGCAGTACTTC; CDR3 protein: CASSGRDSASYEQYF
J gene: TRBJ2-3; D gene: TRBD2; clone size: -; V gene: TRBV7-2; CDR3 length: 17; CDR3 DNA: TGTGCCAGCAGCTTAGGTGGGACTAGCGGTCTCACAGATACGCAGTATTTT; CDR3 protein: CASSLGGTSGLTDTQYF
J gene: TRBJ2-2; D gene: -; clone size: -; V gene: TRBV11-3; CDR3 length: 12; CDR3 DNA: TGTGCCAGCAGCTCCCCCGTCGGGGAGCTGTTTTTT; CDR3 protein: CASSSPVGELFF